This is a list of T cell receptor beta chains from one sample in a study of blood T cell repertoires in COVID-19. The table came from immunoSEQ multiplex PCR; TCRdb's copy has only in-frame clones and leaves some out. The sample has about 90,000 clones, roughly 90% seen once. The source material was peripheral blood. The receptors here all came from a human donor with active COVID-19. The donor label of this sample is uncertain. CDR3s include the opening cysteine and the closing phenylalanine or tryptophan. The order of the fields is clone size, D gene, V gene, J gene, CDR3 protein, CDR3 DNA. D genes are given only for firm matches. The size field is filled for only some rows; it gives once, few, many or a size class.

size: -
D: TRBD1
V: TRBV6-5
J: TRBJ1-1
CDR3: CASSRSGQPNTEAFF
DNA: TGTGCCAGCAGCCGCTCGGGACAGCCGAACACTGAAGCTTTCTTT

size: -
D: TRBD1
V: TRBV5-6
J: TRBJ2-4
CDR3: CASSLALRDRPVQYF
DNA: TGTGCCAGCAGCTTGGCCCTTCGGGACAGGCCGGTTCAGTACTTC

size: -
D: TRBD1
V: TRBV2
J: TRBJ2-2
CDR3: CASSGQGNTGELFF
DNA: TGTGCCAGCAGTGGACAGGGCAACACCGGGGAGCTGTTTTTT

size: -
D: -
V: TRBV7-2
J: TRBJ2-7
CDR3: CASSLGRGNEQYF
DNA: TGTGCCAGCAGCTTAGGGCGGGGCAACGAGCAGTACTTC

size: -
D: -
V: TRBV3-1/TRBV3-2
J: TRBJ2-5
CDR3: CASRVGGREETQYF
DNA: TGTGCCAGCAGGGTCGGGGGGCGCGAGGAGACCCAGTACTTC

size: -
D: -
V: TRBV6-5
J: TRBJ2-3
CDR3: CASSLAVSTDTQYF
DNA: TGTGCCAGCAGTTTAGCGGTTAGCACAGATACGCAGTATTTT

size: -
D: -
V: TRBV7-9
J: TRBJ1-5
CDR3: CASSFGGERRNQPQHF
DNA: TGTGCCAGCAGCTTCGGAGGAGAGAGGCGCAATCAGCCCCAGCATTTT

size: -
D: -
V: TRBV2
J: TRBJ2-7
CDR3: CASSEAPVRNEQYF
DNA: TGTGCCAGCAGTGAAGCGCCTGTCAGAAACGAGCAGTACTTC

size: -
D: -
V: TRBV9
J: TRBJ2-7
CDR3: CASSPTGTEAYEQYF
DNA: TGTGCCAGCAGCCCTACCGGGACTGAAGCCTACGAGCAGTACTTC

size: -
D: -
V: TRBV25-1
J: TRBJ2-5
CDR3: CASTGRGEETQYF
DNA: TGTGCCAGCACAGGCAGGGGAGAAGAGACCCAGTACTTC

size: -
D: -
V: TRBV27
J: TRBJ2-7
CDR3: CASSSLGAYEQYF
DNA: TGTGCCAGCAGTTCCCTCGGAGCCTACGAGCAGTACTTC

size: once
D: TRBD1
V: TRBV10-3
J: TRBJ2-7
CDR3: CAISQIRDRGYEQYF
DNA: TGTGCCATCAGTCAAATCCGGGACAGGGGTTACGAGCAGTACTTC

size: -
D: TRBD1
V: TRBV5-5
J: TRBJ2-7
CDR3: CASSLGLSGGEQYF
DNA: TGTGCCAGCAGCTTGGGGTTGTCAGGGGGAGAGCAGTACTTC

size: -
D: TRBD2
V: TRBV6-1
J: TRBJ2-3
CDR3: CASSELTSGGSTDTQYF
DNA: TGTGCCAGCAGTGAACTGACTAGCGGGGGGAGCACAGATACGCAGTATTTT

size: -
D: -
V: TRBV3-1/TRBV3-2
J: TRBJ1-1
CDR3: CASSQDGQTEAFF
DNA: TGTGCCAGCAGCCAAGATGGGCAGACTGAAGCTTTCTTT

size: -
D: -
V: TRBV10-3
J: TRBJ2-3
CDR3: CAIRTATTDTQYF
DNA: TGTGCCATCCGGACAGCTACCACAGATACGCAGTATTTT

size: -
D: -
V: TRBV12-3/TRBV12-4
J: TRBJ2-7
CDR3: CASSLKETYEQYF
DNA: TGTGCCAGCAGTTTAAAGGAGACCTACGAGCAGTACTTC

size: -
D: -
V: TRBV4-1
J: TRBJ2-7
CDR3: CASSQVGPYEQYF
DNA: TGCGCCAGCAGCCAAGTGGGGCCCTACGAGCAGTACTTC

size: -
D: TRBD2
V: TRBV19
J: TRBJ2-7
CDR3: CASSPGLDYEQYF
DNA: TGTGCCAGTAGCCCGGGACTAGACTACGAGCAGTACTTC

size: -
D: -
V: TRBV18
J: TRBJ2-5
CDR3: CASSPQSQSGQETQYF
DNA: TGTGCCAGCTCACCACAATCTCAATCCGGTCAAGAGACCCAGTACTTC

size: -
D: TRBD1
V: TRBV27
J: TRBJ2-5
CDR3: CASSERQGGVGETQYF
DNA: TGTGCCAGCAGTGAGAGACAGGGGGGCGTCGGAGAGACCCAGTACTTC

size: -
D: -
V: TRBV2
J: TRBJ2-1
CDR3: CASSGQSNEQFF
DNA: TGTGCCAGCAGCGGACAGAGCAATGAGCAGTTCTTC

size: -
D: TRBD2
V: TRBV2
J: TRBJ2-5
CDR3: CASSGTSGGAFRGETQYF
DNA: TGTGCCAGCAGTGGAACTAGCGGGGGGGCGTTTCGAGGGGAGACCCAGTACTTC

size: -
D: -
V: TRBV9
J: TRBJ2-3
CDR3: CASSVGMGWTDTQYF
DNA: TGTGCCAGCAGCGTAGGTATGGGCTGGACAGATACGCAGTATTTT

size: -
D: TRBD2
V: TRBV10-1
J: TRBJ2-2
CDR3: CASSELAGGPDTGELFF
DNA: TGCGCCAGCAGTGAGCTAGCGGGGGGGCCTGACACCGGGGAGCTGTTTTTT

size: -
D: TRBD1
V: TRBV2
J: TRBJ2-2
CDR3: CASMKDRVGTGELFF
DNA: TGTGCCAGCATGAAGGACAGGGTCGGCACCGGGGAGCTGTTTTTT

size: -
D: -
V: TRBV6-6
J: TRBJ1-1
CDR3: CASSYSPAEGTEAFF
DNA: TGTGCCAGCAGTTACTCTCCAGCGGAGGGGACTGAAGCTTTCTTT

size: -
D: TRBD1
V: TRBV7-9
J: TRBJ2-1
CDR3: CASSLRGPENEQFF
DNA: TGTGCCAGCAGCCTGAGGGGGCCCGAAAATGAGCAGTTCTTC

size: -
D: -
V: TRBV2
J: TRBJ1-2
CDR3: CASSDDGGYTF
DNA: TGTGCCAGCAGTGACGATGGCGGCTACACCTTC

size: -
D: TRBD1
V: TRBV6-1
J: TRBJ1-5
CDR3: CASRPRQGHQPQHF
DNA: TGTGCCAGCAGGCCCCGACAGGGTCATCAGCCCCAGCATTTT

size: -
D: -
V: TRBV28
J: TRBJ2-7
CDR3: CASSPAGLEQYF
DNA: TGTGCCAGCAGCCCCGCGGGGCTCGAGCAGTACTTC

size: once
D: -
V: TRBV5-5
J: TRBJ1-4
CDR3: CASSDGGVNEKLFF
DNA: TGTGCCAGCAGCGACGGGGGGGTCAATGAAAAACTGTTTTTT

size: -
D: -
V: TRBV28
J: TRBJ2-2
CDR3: CASSTGGRGSGELFF
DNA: TGTGCCAGCAGTACCGGTGGCCGAGGGTCCGGGGAGCTGTTTTTT

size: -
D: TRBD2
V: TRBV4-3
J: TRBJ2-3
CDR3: CASSQGRGSTDTQYF
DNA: TGCGCCAGCAGCCAAGGGCGGGGGAGCACAGATACGCAGTATTTT

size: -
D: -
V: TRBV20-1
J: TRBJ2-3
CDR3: CSASFPGASTDTQYF
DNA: TGCAGTGCTAGTTTTCCGGGAGCTAGCACAGATACGCAGTATTTT

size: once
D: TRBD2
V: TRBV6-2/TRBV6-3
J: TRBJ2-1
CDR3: CASSYRRASGGNYNEQFF
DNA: TGTGCCAGCAGTTACAGAAGGGCTAGCGGGGGGAACTACAATGAGCAGTTCTTC

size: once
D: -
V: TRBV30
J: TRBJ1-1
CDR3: CRTGNTEAFF
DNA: TGTCGTACGGGGAACACTGAAGCTTTCTTT

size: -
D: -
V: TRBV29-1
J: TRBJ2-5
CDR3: CSVVTGETQYF
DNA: TGCAGCGTTGTAACCGGAGAGACCCAGTACTTC

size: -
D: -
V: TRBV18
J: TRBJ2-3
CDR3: CASSPEETRQYF
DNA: TGTGCCAGCTCACCTGAAGAAACAAGGCAGTATTTT

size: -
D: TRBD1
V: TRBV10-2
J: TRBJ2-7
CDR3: CASGLPTGGGYEQYF
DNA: TGCGCCAGCGGGTTACCGACAGGGGGGGGCTACGAGCAGTACTTC

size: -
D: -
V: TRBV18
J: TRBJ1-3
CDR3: CASSASPLSGTGNTIYF
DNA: TGTGCCAGCTCAGCATCGCCATTGTCGGGTACTGGAAACACCATATATTTT

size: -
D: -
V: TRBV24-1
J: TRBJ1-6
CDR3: CATSDWTDYNSPLHF
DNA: TGTGCCACCAGTGATTGGACAGACTATAATTCACCCCTCCACTTT

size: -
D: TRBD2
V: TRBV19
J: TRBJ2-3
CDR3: CATRRLAGTDTQYF
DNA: TGTGCCACCAGGCGACTAGCGGGAACAGATACGCAGTATTTT

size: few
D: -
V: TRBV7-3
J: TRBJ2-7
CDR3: CASSLGHPSSYEQYF
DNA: TGTGCCAGCAGCTTAGGGCATCCGAGCTCCTACGAGCAGTACTTC

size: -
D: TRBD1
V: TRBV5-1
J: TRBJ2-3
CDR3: CASSMGQPTDTQYF
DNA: TGCGCCAGCAGCATGGGACAGCCCACAGATACGCAGTATTTT

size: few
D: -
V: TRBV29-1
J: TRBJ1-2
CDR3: CSVEPVRTYGYTF
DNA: TGCAGCGTTGAACCCGTCAGAACCTATGGCTACACCTTC

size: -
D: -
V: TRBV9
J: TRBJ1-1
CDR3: CASSRTEKMNTEAFF
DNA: TGTGCCAGCAGCAGGACAGAAAAAATGAACACTGAAGCTTTCTTT

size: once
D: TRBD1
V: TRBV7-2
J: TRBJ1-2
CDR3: CASSLIRTGPTSPGYTF
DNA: TGTGCCAGCAGCTTAATCAGGACAGGCCCTACTTCGCCCGGCTACACCTTC

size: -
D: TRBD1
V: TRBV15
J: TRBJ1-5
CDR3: CATSRGQGYYSNQPQHF
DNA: TGTGCCACCAGCAGGGGACAGGGGTACTATAGCAATCAGCCCCAGCATTTT

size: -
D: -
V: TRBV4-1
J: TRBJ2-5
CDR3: CASSQVWAVQETQYF
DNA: TGCGCCAGCAGCCAAGTATGGGCTGTCCAAGAGACCCAGTACTTC

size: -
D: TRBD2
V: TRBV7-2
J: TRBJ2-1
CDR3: CASSLALWGSRGVSYNEQFF
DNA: TGTGCCAGCAGCTTAGCTCTGTGGGGTTCGCGGGGGGTATCCTACAATGAGCAGTTCTTC

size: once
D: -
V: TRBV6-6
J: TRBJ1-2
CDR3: CASSRGDSFGYTF
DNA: TGTGCCAGCAGTAGGGGCGACAGCTTTGGCTACACCTTC

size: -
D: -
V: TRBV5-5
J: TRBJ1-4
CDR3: CASSLQRELFF
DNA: TGTGCCAGCAGCTTGCAGAGGGAACTGTTTTTT

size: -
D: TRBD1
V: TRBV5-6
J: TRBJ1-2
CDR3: CASSSGQLWIGYTF
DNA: TGTGCCAGCAGCTCGGGACAGCTTTGGATCGGCTACACCTTC

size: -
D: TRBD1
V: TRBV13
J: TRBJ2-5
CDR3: CASSLVGGQGGETQYF
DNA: TGTGCCAGCAGCTTAGTTGGGGGACAGGGGGGAGAGACCCAGTACTTC

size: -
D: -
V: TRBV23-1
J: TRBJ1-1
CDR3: CARAISAPGKDGTEAFF
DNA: TGCGCCCGCGCTATTAGTGCCCCCGGGAAGGATGGTACTGAAGCTTTCTTT